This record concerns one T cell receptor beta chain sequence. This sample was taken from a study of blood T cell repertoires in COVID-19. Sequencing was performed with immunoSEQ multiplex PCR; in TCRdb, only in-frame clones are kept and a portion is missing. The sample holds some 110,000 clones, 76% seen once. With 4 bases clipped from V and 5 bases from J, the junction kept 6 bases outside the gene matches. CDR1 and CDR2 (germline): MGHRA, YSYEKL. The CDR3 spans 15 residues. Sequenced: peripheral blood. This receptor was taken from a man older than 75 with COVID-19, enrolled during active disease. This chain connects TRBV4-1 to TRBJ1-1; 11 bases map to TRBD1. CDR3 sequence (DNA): TGCGCCAGCAGCCTTAGGGGGACAGGGGGTACTGAAGCTTTCTTT. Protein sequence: CASSLRGTGGTEAFF.